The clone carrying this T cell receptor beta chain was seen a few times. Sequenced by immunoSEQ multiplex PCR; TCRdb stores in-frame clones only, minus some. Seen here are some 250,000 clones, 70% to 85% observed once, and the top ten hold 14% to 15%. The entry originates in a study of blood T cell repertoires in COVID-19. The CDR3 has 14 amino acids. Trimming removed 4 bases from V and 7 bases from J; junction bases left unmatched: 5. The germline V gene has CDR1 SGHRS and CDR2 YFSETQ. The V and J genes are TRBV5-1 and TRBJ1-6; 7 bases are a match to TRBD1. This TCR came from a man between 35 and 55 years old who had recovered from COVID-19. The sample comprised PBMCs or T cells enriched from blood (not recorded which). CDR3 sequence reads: CASSVGTANSPLHF. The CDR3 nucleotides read TGCGCCAGCAGCGTTGGGACAGCCAATTCACCCCTCCACTTT.